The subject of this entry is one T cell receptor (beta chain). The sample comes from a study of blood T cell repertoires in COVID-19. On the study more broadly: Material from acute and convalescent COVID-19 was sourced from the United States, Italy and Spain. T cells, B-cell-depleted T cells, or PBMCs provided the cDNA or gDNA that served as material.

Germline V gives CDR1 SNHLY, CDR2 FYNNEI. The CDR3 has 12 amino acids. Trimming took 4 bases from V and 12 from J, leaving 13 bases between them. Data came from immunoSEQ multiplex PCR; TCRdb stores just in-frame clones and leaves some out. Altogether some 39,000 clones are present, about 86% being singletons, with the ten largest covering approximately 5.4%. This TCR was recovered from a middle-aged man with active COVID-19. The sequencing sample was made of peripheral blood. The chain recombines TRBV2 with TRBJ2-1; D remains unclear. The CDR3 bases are TGTGCCAGCAGTGCCCCCGCACAATGGCAGTTCTTC. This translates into CASSAPAQWQFF.